Listed here are 25 T cell receptor beta chains from one sample, sequenced in a study of Graves' ophthalmopathy and Graves' hyperthyroidism. RNA served as the template for amplifying TCR beta CDR3 regions. HTBI primers served in a first-round RT-PCR, which a second-round multiplex PCR followed. TCRdb analysed the multiplex PCR reads with MiXCR anew, one entry per CDR3 protein. The repertoire includes about 160,000 distinct CDR3 sequences, 30% to 45% of them detected once, and approximately 6.3% sits in the top ten. The material sequenced was peripheral blood. The receptors were sampled from a woman aged 40 to 50 with Graves' ophthalmopathy.

The chain joins TRBV28 to TRBJ2-7, with TRBD1 matching 8 bases. Trimming removed 8 bases from V and 2 bases from J; junction bases left unmatched: 5. This CDR3 region has 13 residues. CDR1 and CDR2 (germline): MDHEN, SYDVKM. DNA for the CDR3: TGTGCCAGCGGAAACAGGGGGGCCTACGAGCAGTACTTC. Encoded protein: CASGNRGAYEQYF.

The chain links TRBV6-5 to TRBJ2-6; maybe TRBD1 (8 bases). The DNA end is a closer match to TRBJ2-7, so the J assignment may be wrong. This CDR3 spans 14 amino acids. The germline V gene encodes CDR1 MNHEY and CDR2 SVGAGI. CDR3 in amino acids: CASSLQGGAYEQYF. The DNA for the CDR3 is TGTGCCAGCAGTTTACAGGGGGGGGCCTACGAGCAGTACTTC.

This clonotype was observed a handful of times. The chain couples TRBV12-3 or TRBV12-4 to TRBJ2-6; 10 nucleotides agree with TRBD1. The CDR3 spans 18 residues. With V trimmed by 5 bases and J by 0 bases, 7 bases remained unmatched. The CDR3 region is CASSRGTGVVSGANVLTF. DNA for the CDR3: TGTGCCAGCAGTAGGGGGACAGGGGTCGTCTCTGGGGCCAACGTCCTGACTTTC.

This clonotype has ten or more counts. V gene TRBV2 combines with J gene TRBJ2-7, with TRBD1 matching over 8 bases. The CDR3 covers 12 residues. CDR1 and CDR2 from the germline V gene are SNHLY and FYNNEI. The V gene end was trimmed by 6 bases and the J gene end by 6 bases; junction bases not matched to a gene: 4. The CDR3 coding sequence is TGTGCCAGCAGGGCAGGGGGCGTCGAGCAGTACTTC. Translation gives CASRAGGVEQYF.

V is TRBV27 and J is TRBJ2-5, with 10 bases identical to TRBD1. Trimming took 8 bases from V and 5 from J; bases not matched to a gene: 11. The CDR3 sequence is 15 residues long. Per germline, CDR1 MNHEY and CDR2 SMNVEV (reference sequence). This chain's CDR3 is CASRTGGPSWETQYF. In nucleotides, the CDR3 is TGTGCCAGCCGGACAGGGGGGCCGTCGTGGGAGACCCAGTACTTC.

This clonotype was found many times. The V gene is TRBV28, the J gene TRBJ2-5, with 8 bases matching TRBD2. Germline CDR1 and CDR2: MDHEN and SYDVKM. V shed 5 bases and J 5 bases; nucleotides not matched to a gene: 4. The CDR3 covers 13 residues. DNA of the CDR3: TGTGCCAGCAGTCCGGGACTAGTGGAGACCCAGTACTTC. The encoded protein is CASSPGLVETQYF.

V and J are TRBV6-1 and TRBJ1-1, with D maybe TRBD1 (6 bases). Trimming took off 6 bases at V and 4 bases at J, with 15 bases between the two ends. Germline CDR1 is MNHNS and CDR2 is SASEGT. The CDR3 runs to 14 residues. The CDR3 DNA is TGTGCCAGCAGGGGGGGCGGATGGGTCACTGAAGCTTTCTTT. This gives the protein CASRGGGWVTEAFF.

In this sample, this clonotype turned up many times. This sequence joins TRBV28 and TRBJ2-7, with 11 bases that match TRBD2. The V and J ends lost 10 bases and 8 bases, in that order; junction bases with no gene match: 16. The CDR3 is made up of 15 amino acids. The germline V gene has CDR1 MDHEN and CDR2 SYDVKM. CDR3 loop: CATSGGATSGRQQYF. DNA for the CDR3: TGTGCCACATCAGGCGGGGCTACTAGCGGGAGACAGCAGTACTTC.

This clonotype was observed many times. V is TRBV29-1 and J is TRBJ1-6; tentative D call: TRBD1 (6 bases). Germline V gives CDR1 SQVTM, CDR2 ANQGSEA. V lost 6 bases to trimming and J lost 3 bases, with 9 bases between them. There are 13 residues in the CDR3. In DNA form, the CDR3 reads TGCAGCGTACAACAGGGCTATAATTCACCCCTCCACTTT. It encodes CSVQQGYNSPLHF.

This clonotype has ten or more counts. The V gene is TRBV7-2, the J gene TRBJ1-2, with a weak D call TRBD1 (6 bases). CDR1 SGHTA and CDR2 FQGNSA come from the germline V gene. The CDR3 totals 14 residues. V dropped 5 bases and J dropped 4 bases, with 14 bases sitting between them. CDR3 in DNA: TGTGCCAGCAGCGCTACCCAGGGGAGCTATGGCTACACCTTC. Its translation: CASSATQGSYGYTF. The full variable domain, with the rest looked up from reference TRBV7-2 and TRBJ1-2, is GAGVSQSPSNKVTEKGKDVELRCDPISGHTALYWYRQSLGQGLEFLIYFQGNSAPDKSGLPSDRFSAERTGGSVSTLTIQRTQQEDSAVYLCASSATQGSYGYTFGSGTRLTVV.

This clonotype was detected ten times or more. The chain joins TRBV11-2 to TRBJ2-7; no clear D. Trimming cost V 2 bases and J 2 bases, with 4 bases left between them. The CDR3 is 12 amino acids. Germline CDR1 SGHAT, CDR2 FQNNGV. For the CDR3, the DNA is TGTGCCAGCAGCTTACAGCCCTACGAGCAGTACTTC. It specifies CASSLQPYEQYF.

V usage is TRBV12-3 or TRBV12-4 and J usage is TRBJ2-2; D is perhaps TRBD1 (5 bases). Trimming took 5 bases from V and 6 from J, leaving 13 bases between them. The CDR3 is 14 amino acids. The DNA of the CDR3 is TGTGCCAGCAGTCTGTTGTTAGGGGCCGGGGAGCTGTTTTTT. Its protein product is CASSLLLGAGELFF.

The genes are TRBV11-2 and TRBJ2-7; 9 positions match TRBD1. Germline trimming cut 0 bases from V and 6 bases from J; bases unmatched to any gene: 9. Germline V gives CDR1 SGHAT, CDR2 FQNNGV. This CDR3 has 16 amino acids. DNA of the CDR3: TGTGCCAGCAGCTTAGACCGGGACAGGGTGGCGCTCGAGCAGTACTTC. This gives the protein CASSLDRDRVALEQYF. Complete variable domain (other parts from reference TRBV11-2 and TRBJ2-7): EAGVAQSPRYKIIEKRQSVAFWCNPISGHATLYWYQQILGQGPKLLIQFQNNGVVDDSQLPKDRFSAERLKGVDSTLKIQPAKLEDSAVYLCASSLDRDRVALEQYFGPGTRLTVT.

The chain recombines TRBV4-3 with TRBJ1-6, with D perhaps matching TRBD1 (6 bases). Germline V CDR1 and CDR2: LGHNA, YSLEER. Trimming left V 3 bases short and J 9 bases short, with 12 bases between. The CDR3 sequence is 14 residues long. The CDR3 loop reads CASSHGGFGSPLHF. The CDR3 coding sequence is TGCGCCAGCAGCCACGGGGGCTTCGGTTCACCCCTCCACTTT.

This clonotype was counted at least ten times. J is TRBJ2-5 and V is TRBV12-3 or TRBV12-4; 9 positions agree with TRBD1. Trimming cost V 4 bases and J 3 bases; bases outside gene matches: 3. The CDR3 has 14 amino acids. The CDR3 is CASSYTGGEETQYF. DNA of the CDR3: TGTGCCAGCAGTTATACAGGGGGCGAAGAGACCCAGTACTTC.

This clonotype was counted at least ten times. This chain links TRBV7-2 with TRBJ2-5; D is unclear. Germline CDR1 is SGHTA and CDR2 is FQGNSA. Trimming stripped 5 bases from V and 2 bases from J, with 18 bases between. The CDR3 is 16 residues long. DNA of the CDR3: TGTGCCAGCAGCCCATTATCAATAGGGCCTCAAGAGACCCAGTACTTC. It encodes CASSPLSIGPQETQYF.

The sample holds many counts of this clonotype. The rearrangement links TRBV5-1 to TRBJ2-5; D unresolved. The CDR3 totals 14 residues. CDR1 SGHRS and CDR2 YFSETQ come from the germline V gene. The V end was cut by 5 bases, the J end by 5 bases, with 16 bases between. CDR3: CASSQSSAHETQYF. The CDR3 DNA follows: TGCGCCAGCAGTCAGTCTTCCGCCCACGAGACCCAGTACTTC.

This clonotype occurred many times. The rearrangement uses TRBV5-1 and TRBJ1-1; no clear D. The CDR3 extends over 15 amino acids. V lost 5 bases and J lost 1, with 15 bases in between. Germline V gives CDR1 SGHRS, CDR2 YFSETQ. The CDR3 nucleotides are TGCGCCAGCAGGTTCACTAGCGAATCGAACACTGAAGCTTTCTTT. It codes for CASRFTSESNTEAFF.

In this sample, this clonotype turned up many times. The chain combines TRBV9 with TRBJ1-1, with D hard to call. Trimming shortened V by 0 bases and J by 4 bases, and 13 bases separated the two germline ends. This CDR3 is 15 amino acids long. The germline V gene encodes CDR1 SGDLS and CDR2 YYNGEE. The CDR3 coding sequence is TGTGCCAGCAGCGTAGGGTGGTCGCGGGGCACTGAAGCTTTCTTT. Its protein product is CASSVGWSRGTEAFF. Complete variable domain (other parts from reference TRBV9 and TRBJ1-1): DSGVTQTPKHLITATGQRVTLRCSPRSGDLSVYWYQQSLDQGLQFLIQYYNGEERAKGNILERFSAQQFPDLHSELNLSSLELGDSALYFCASSVGWSRGTEAFFGQGTRLTVV.

At least ten counts were recorded for this clonotype. The gene calls are TRBV18 and TRBJ2-5; D gene unclear. The germline V and J ends were trimmed by 2 bases and 2 bases, with 12 bases remaining between them. The CDR3 spans 15 residues. Germline-derived CDR1 and CDR2 are KGHSH and LQKENI. The CDR3 sequence: CASSPVSRVQETQYF. For the CDR3, the DNA is TGTGCCAGCTCACCAGTTAGCAGAGTTCAAGAGACCCAGTACTTC.

This chain joins TRBV9 and TRBJ2-7; 8 bases match TRBD1. V gave up 3 bases and J gave up 0 bases; unmatched junction bases: 5. Germline V gene data show CDR1 as SGDLS and CDR2 as YYNGEE. CDR3 length: 15 amino acids. The CDR3 reads CASSARTGSSYEQYF. CDR3 in DNA: TGTGCCAGCAGCGCCAGGACAGGGAGCTCCTACGAGCAGTACTTC.

The V gene is TRBV12-3 or TRBV12-4, the J gene TRBJ1-2; the match to TRBD1 covers 7 bases. Trimming removed 3 bases from V and 5 bases from J; junction bases left unmatched: 9. This CDR3 is built from 15 residues. The CDR3 is CASSFGDSAQYGYTF. CDR3 DNA sequence: TGTGCCAGCAGTTTTGGGGACAGCGCCCAGTATGGCTACACCTTC.

The CDR3 bases are TGTGCCAGCAGTGATGTTGGGACCATTAGGCCCCAGCATTTT. As protein: CASSDVGTIRPQHF. The J gene is TRBJ1-5, the V gene TRBV6-1; possibly TRBD1 for D (5 bases). Germline loops: CDR1 MNHNS, CDR2 SASEGT. The CDR3 length is 14 residues. V dropped 3 bases and J dropped 9 bases, with 15 bases sitting between them.

The chain employs TRBV6-2 or TRBV6-3 and TRBJ1-5; D gene uncertain. The ends were cut back, 10 bases at V and 2 bases at J, with 15 bases in the middle. The CDR3 spans 14 residues. Germline CDR1 MNHEY, CDR2 SVGEGT. The CDR3 sequence is CATRRSFGNQPQHF. The DNA of the CDR3 is TGTGCCACTCGACGTTCGTTCGGCAATCAGCCCCAGCATTTT.

The genes are TRBV6-1 and TRBJ2-5; a weak D match, TRBD1 (6 bases). V lost 4 bases to trimming and J lost 5 bases, with 17 bases between them. Per germline, CDR1 MNHNS and CDR2 SASEGT. The CDR3 covers 15 residues. As DNA, the CDR3 is TGTGCCAGCAGTGTTCGGGACACCGAATGGGAGACCCAGTACTTC. Its translation is CASSVRDTEWETQYF.